The 21 T cell receptor beta chains reported below all come from one sample, sequenced in a study of CD8 T cells in Susac syndrome. It was with random hexamers that 0.5 to 1 ug RNA was reverse transcribed. TCRdb re-called the immunoSEQ multiplex PCR reads with MiXCR, one entry per CDR3 protein. This sample has 92,000 or so distinct CDR3 sequences, with approximately 96% found just once. The sample consisted of CD8+ T cells from PBMCs. The source of these receptors is a human donor with Susac syndrome.

This clonotype was counted between two and nine times. The chain joins TRBV19 to TRBJ2-7; 8 bases line up with TRBD1. CDR3 length: 14 amino acids. Germline V CDR1 and CDR2: LNHDA, SQIVND (reference sequence). V shed 5 bases and J 1 base; nucleotides not matched to a gene: 4. CDR3 sequence reads: CASSFGQGSYEQYF. The CDR3 DNA sequence: TGTGCCAGTAGTTTTGGACAGGGATCCTACGAGCAGTACTTC. Looking up the rest from reference TRBV19 and TRBJ2-7 gives the full variable domain: DGGITQSPKYLFRKEGQNVTLSCEQNLNHDAMYWYRQDPGQGLRLIYYSQIVNDFQKGDIAEGYSVSREKKESFPLTVTSAQKNPTAFYLCASSFGQGSYEQYFGPGTRLTVT.

The chain is built from TRBV27 and TRBJ1-1; TRBD1 might be the D (6 bases). The CDR3 length is 13 residues. V was clipped by 8 bases and J by 5 bases, with 15 bases between them. Per the germline V gene, CDR1 is MNHEY and CDR2 is SMNVEV (reference sequence). For the CDR3, the DNA is TGTGCCAGCCAAGCAGGGAGGGGGACTGAAGCTTTCTTT. The encoded protein is CASQAGRGTEAFF.

The CDR3 protein is CSVLHPQGGTEAFF. CDR3 DNA: TGCAGCGTTCTACACCCCCAGGGGGGCACTGAAGCTTTCTTT. This chain connects TRBV29-1 to TRBJ1-1, with TRBD1 matching 7 bases. Looked up from germline, CDR1 is SQVTM and CDR2 is ANQGSEA. The CDR3 has 14 amino acids. The ends lost 5 bases at V and 4 bases at J; junction bases unmatched: 10.

The CDR3 DNA sequence: TGTGCCAGTAGTATGGGGCTGGGGGGCTACACCTTC. Protein product: CASSMGLGGYTF. The gene calls are TRBV19 and TRBJ1-2; perhaps TRBD1 as D (5 bases). This CDR3 comprises 12 residues. Germline V lookup: CDR1 LNHDA, CDR2 SQIVND (reference sequence). The germline V and J ends were trimmed by 3 bases and 8 bases, with 10 bases remaining between them.

The J gene is TRBJ2-3, the V gene TRBV6-9; 10 positions match TRBD1. Germline assignment: CDR1 MNHGY and CDR2 SVAAGI. The CDR3 sequence is 18 residues long. V lost 2 bases and J lost 4; bases outside the gene matches: 12. The CDR3 region is CASSYQPGQGLKADTQYF. CDR3 sequence (DNA): TGTGCCAGCAGTTATCAACCGGGACAGGGGCTTAAAGCAGATACGCAGTATTTT.

The gene calls are TRBV30 and TRBJ1-3, with D maybe TRBD1 (5 bases). The V gene lost 2 bases and the J gene lost 7 bases, with 18 bases spanning the gap. CDR1 is GTSNPN and CDR2 is SVGIG in the germline V gene (reference sequence). This CDR3 is built from 15 residues. This CDR3 is CAWSLLGGAGNTIYF. In DNA form, the CDR3 reads TGTGCCTGGAGTCTACTAGGAGGGGCGGGGAACACCATATATTTT.

The chain links TRBV20-1 to TRBJ2-4; D is possibly TRBD1 (7 bases). Germline assignment: CDR1 DFQATT and CDR2 SNEGSKA (reference sequence). The length of the CDR3 is 13 residues. V lost 5 bases to trimming and J lost 5 bases, with 13 bases between them. CDR3 sequence: CSARTGGENIQYF. The CDR3 DNA is TGCAGTGCTCGGACAGGCGGGGAAAACATTCAGTACTTC.

This clonotype was counted once. The chain is built from TRBV3-1 and TRBJ1-1; TRBD1 aligns across 7 bases. The CDR3 runs to 17 residues. Per the germline V gene, CDR1 is LGHDT and CDR2 is YNNKEL (reference sequence). The V segment lost 0 bases and the J segment 4 bases; nucleotides outside the gene matches: 11. CDR3 loop: CASSQDWRQGCGTEAFF. CDR3 sequence (DNA): TGTGCCAGCAGCCAAGATTGGAGACAGGGATGTGGCACTGAAGCTTTCTTT.

V usage is TRBV12-5 and J usage is TRBJ1-2; no clear D. CDR3 length equals 13 residues. V lost 1 base and J 4 bases, leaving 7 bases between the germline ends. Germline CDR1 LGHNT, CDR2 FRNRAP. CDR3 in amino acids: CASGLGDGYGYTF. The CDR3 nucleotides are TGTGCTAGTGGTTTGGGTGATGGCTATGGCTACACCTTC.

The V gene is TRBV30, the J gene TRBJ2-1, with D possibly TRBD2 on 5 matching bases. The V and J ends lost 0 bases and 7 bases respectively, with 7 bases between them. The CDR3 covers 12 residues. Germline V gives CDR1 GTSNPN, CDR2 SVGIG (reference sequence). The CDR3 DNA reads TGTGCCTGGAGTGTCTCGGGAAATGAGCAGTTCTTC. This translates into CAWSVSGNEQFF.

The chain has TRBV5-6 and TRBJ2-7; D unresolved. V was shortened by 0 bases and J by 2 bases, with 15 bases between the two germline ends. The germline V gene encodes CDR1 SGHDT and CDR2 YYEEEE. The CDR3 contains 16 residues. This CDR3 is CASSLVDTRATYEQYF. Here the CDR3 DNA reads TGTGCCAGCAGCTTGGTTGACACAAGGGCCACCTACGAGCAGTACTTC. The full variable domain, rest sourced from reference TRBV5-6 and TRBJ2-7, is DAGVTQSPTHLIKTRGQQVTLRCSPKSGHDTVSWYQQALGQGPQFIFQYYEEEERQRGNFPDRFSGHQFPNYSSELNVNALLLGDSALYLCASSLVDTRATYEQYFGPGTRLTVT.

This chain uses TRBV4-1 with TRBJ1-4; D gene uncertain. Germline-derived CDR1 and CDR2 are MGHRA and YSYEKL. V lost 4 bases and J lost 8, with 11 bases in between. The CDR3 consists of 13 residues. The CDR3 loop reads CASSRLSAEKLFF. The CDR3 DNA is TGCGCCAGCAGCCGTCTTAGCGCAGAAAAACTGTTTTTT.

The J gene is TRBJ2-7, the V gene TRBV6-5, with D tentatively TRBD1 or TRBD2 (6 bases each). The germline V and J ends were trimmed by 7 bases and 6 bases, with 16 bases remaining between them. The CDR3 covers 13 residues. Germline CDR1 and CDR2: MNHEY and SVGAGI. CDR3 region: CASNPTGRSEQYF. As DNA, the CDR3 is TGTGCCAGCAATCCCACAGGGAGGAGCGAGCAGTACTTC.

V and J are TRBV9 and TRBJ2-3, with TRBD2 identical over 7 bases. Germline CDR1 SGDLS, CDR2 YYNGEE. CDR3 length equals 16 residues. V was pared by 6 bases and J by 2 bases, with 12 bases of the junction left unmatched. This chain's CDR3 is CASTTGGFGLTDTQYF. The CDR3 DNA sequence: TGTGCCAGCACCACCGGGGGGTTCGGGCTCACAGATACGCAGTATTTT.

This clonotype has a handful of counts. The V and J genes are TRBV5-1 and TRBJ1-6; the D is unclear. V was shortened by 4 bases and J by 7 bases, with 15 bases between the two germline ends. Germline CDR1 SGHRS, CDR2 YFSETQ. The CDR3 has 15 residues. The CDR3 DNA is TGCGCCAGCAGCGCCACCTGGGATGGGAATTCACCCCTCCACTTT. Its protein is CASSATWDGNSPLHF.

The chain couples TRBV5-8 to TRBJ2-2; D uncertain. CDR3 length equals 15 residues. Trimming took off 4 bases at V and 5 bases at J, with 15 bases between the two ends. The germline gives CDR1 SGHTS, CDR2 YDEGEE. The CDR3 DNA sequence: TGTGCCAGCAGCCTCGGGCCTCAGTTTACCGGGGAGCTGTTTTTT. It specifies CASSLGPQFTGELFF.

The chain is built from TRBV5-1 and TRBJ1-4; D perhaps matches TRBD1 (6 bases). Germline CDR1 and CDR2: SGHRS and YFSETQ. Trimming pared 0 bases from V and 6 bases from J, leaving 12 bases between. This CDR3 region has 15 residues. CDR3 in amino acids: CASSLAGGGHEKLFF. CDR3 coding DNA: TGCGCCAGCAGCTTGGCCGGAGGGGGACATGAAAAACTGTTTTTT.

The J gene is TRBJ2-3, the V gene TRBV29-1, with TRBD2 matching over 8 bases. After removal of 8 bases from V and 6 bases from J, the junction contained 10 bases not matched to a gene. The CDR3 length is 13 residues. Germline CDR1 SQVTM, CDR2 ANQGSEA. This chain's CDR3 is CSTRGAVSDTQYF. In DNA form, the CDR3 reads TGCAGCACGCGGGGGGCGGTTTCGGATACGCAGTATTTT.

The CDR3 protein is CSVEHLVDTQYF. The CDR3 DNA is TGCAGCGTTGAACATTTGGTAGATACGCAGTATTTT. V gene TRBV29-1 combines with J gene TRBJ2-3; D gene ambiguous. The CDR3 spans 12 residues. Germline values: CDR1 SQVTM, CDR2 ANQGSEA. Trimming took 2 bases from V and 5 from J, leaving 8 bases between them.

This chain connects TRBV6-5 to TRBJ2-5; D perhaps matches TRBD2 (6 bases). Germline lookup yields CDR1 MNHEY and CDR2 SVGAGI. CDR3 length: 16 residues. Deletions cut 0 bases from V and 5 bases from J, with 16 bases between. CDR3 sequence reads: CASSYSVSGEQETQYF. CDR3 sequence (DNA): TGTGCCAGCAGTTACTCGGTATCGGGGGAGCAGGAGACCCAGTACTTC.

V is TRBV29-1 and J is TRBJ1-2, with a tentative D call TRBD1 (5 bases). From germline, CDR1 is SQVTM and CDR2 ANQGSEA. The V end was cut by 7 bases, the J end by 7 bases, with 10 bases between. The CDR3 length is 10 residues. CDR3 in DNA: TGCAGCGCTCGGGGGGTTGGCTACACCTTC. Translating it yields CSARGVGYTF.